Included here is one T cell receptor (beta chain) sequence, with context. Its antigen is as yet unknown. This may stem from a read error, because a much larger clone lies one nucleotide away. The data were taken from a study of molecular identifiers for immune sequencing clone quantification. Findings of the study overall: Whereas clones above 20 RNA copies held under 1% of naive-cell molecules, they held over 97% of effector molecules.

TCRdb re-analysed the PCR reads in MiXCR, keeping a single row per CDR3 protein. The table shows some 650,000 distinct CDR3 sequences, with about 20% occurring only once. This CDR3 has 16 residues. Germline loops: CDR1 SGHAT, CDR2 FQNNGV. The V gene lost 5 bases and the J gene lost 1 base, with 17 bases spanning the gap. The sequence was obtained from a human donor in good health. Some libraries in this study had Jurkat cell RNA spiked in. Sequencing was performed on naive CD8+ T cells from blood, with Jurkat cell RNA spiked in. Subset of the sample: FACS-sorted CD8+CD4-CCR7+CD45RA+ naive T cells. J is TRBJ2-5 and V is TRBV11-2; D is possibly TRBD2 (7 bases). The DNA of the CDR3 is TGTGCCAGCAGCCCGGGGGGCAGACTCCCCCAAGAGACCCAGTACTTC. Its translation: CASSPGGRLPQETQYF.